This T cell receptor beta chain was sequenced in a study of blood T cell repertoires in COVID-19. Study in general: T cells, B-cell-depleted T cells, or PBMCs provided the cDNA or gDNA that served as material.

The table came from immunoSEQ multiplex PCR; TCRdb's copy has only in-frame clones and leaves some out. The repertoire has about 55,000 clones, roughly 85% of them found once; the top ten carry 12%. Germline V CDR1 and CDR2: SGHRS, YFSETQ. J gave up 8 bases and V 3 bases, and 10 bases lay outside the gene matches. The CDR3 runs to 15 residues. V is TRBV5-1 and J is TRBJ2-1, with 8 bases aligning to TRBD1. Material: peripheral blood. The sequence was obtained from a human donor in a cohort sampled during active COVID-19. CDR3 nucleotide sequence: TGCGCCAGCAGCTCCCGACAGGGGCAAAGGCATGAGCAGTTCTTC. Its protein product is CASSSRQGQRHEQFF. Supplemented by reference TRBV5-1 and TRBJ2-1, the full variable domain reads KAGVTQTPRYLIKTRGQQVTLSCSPISGHRSVSWYQQTPGQGLQFLFEYFSETQRNKGNFPGRFSGRQFSNSRSEMNVSTLELGDSALYLCASSSRQGQRHEQFFGPGTRLTVL.